Listed below are T cell receptor beta chains from one sample, sequenced in a study of blood T cells in healthy people across ages. TCRdb called the 5' RACE reads again in MiXCR, with one record for every CDR3 protein. The sample contains approximately 1.5 million distinct CDR3 sequences, 30% to 35% of which appear only once. What was sequenced was blood. The receptor set was obtained from a woman aged 25-40 years in good health. Each CDR3 is given with its conserved first and last residue. The D gene is left open where the match is weak. Only part of the rows carry a size: once, few, many, or a class if the clone is expanded.

D gene | clone size | J gene | V gene | CDR3 protein | CDR3 DNA
- | - | TRBJ2-1 | TRBV20-1 | CSARVVGTRYNEQFF | TGCAGTGCTAGAGTTGTAGGGACCCGATACAATGAGCAGTTCTTC
- | - | TRBJ1-1 | TRBV7-3 | CACSLFVNTEAFF | TGTGCCTGCAGCTTATTCGTAAACACTGAAGCTTTCTTT
TRBD1 | - | TRBJ2-4 | TRBV19 | CASSWTGLPRGAKNIQYF | TGTGCCAGTAGTTGGACAGGACTTCCCCGGGGAGCCAAAAACATTCAGTACTTC
TRBD2 | - | TRBJ2-1 | TRBV29-1 | CSDRLAGSNEQFF | TGCAGCGACAGACTAGCGGGAAGCAATGAGCAGTTCTTC
- | - | TRBJ2-2 | TRBV4-1 | CASSPLGGGKKEKLFF | TGCGCCAGCAGCCCCCTAGGGGGGGGAAAGAAGGAGAAGCTGTTTTTT
- | - | TRBJ1-2 | TRBV27 | CASSLGRSEGYTF | TGTGCCAGCAGTTTAGGACGATCCGAGGGCTACACCTTC
- | - | TRBJ1-1 | TRBV5-1 | CANSLSMGGTEAFF | TGCGCCAACAGCTTATCGATGGGGGGCACTGAAGCTTTCTTT
TRBD2 | - | TRBJ2-3 | TRBV7-2 | CASSVLADTSNTQYF | TGTGCCAGCAGCGTACTAGCGGACACTTCTAATACGCAGTATTTT
TRBD2 | - | TRBJ2-4 | TRBV6-1 | CASSDTRLAVLYNEQYF | TGTGCCAGCAGTGACACCCGACTAGCGGTCCTATACAATGAGCAGTACTTC
- | - | TRBJ2-7 | TRBV30 | CAWAGASYEQYF | TGTGCCTGGGCGGGGGCTTCCTACGAGCAGTACTTC
TRBD2 | - | TRBJ2-7 | TRBV27 | CASSNSGGTYEQYF | TGTGCCAGCAGCAACAGCGGGGGCACCTACGAGCAGTACTTC
- | - | TRBJ1-4 | TRBV12-3/TRBV12-4 | CASRGGHVDEKLFF | TGTGCCAGCAGAGGGGGACACGTAGATGAAAAACTGTTTTTT
TRBD1 | - | TRBJ1-6 | TRBV12-3/TRBV12-4 | CASRNDRANSPLHF | TGTGCCAGCAGAAATGACAGGGCAAATTCACCCCTCCACTTT
- | - | TRBJ2-5 | TRBV12-3/TRBV12-4 | CASGLTVAQETQYF | TGTGCCAGCGGCCTGACGGTGGCTCAAGAGACCCAGTACTTC
TRBD1 | few | TRBJ2-4 | TRBV5-1 | CASSLRDRGVIQYF | TGCGCCAGCAGCCTCCGGGACAGGGGGGTCATTCAGTACTTC
- | many | TRBJ2-3 | TRBV20-1 | CSARFAMADTQYF | TGCAGTGCTAGGTTCGCTATGGCAGATACGCAGTATTTT
- | - | TRBJ2-1 | TRBV5-1 | CASSPAGRDIWGGYNEQFF | TGCGCCAGCAGCCCCGCCGGGCGCGATATCTGGGGTGGTTACAATGAGCAGTTCTTC
TRBD1 | - | TRBJ2-7 | TRBV29-1 | CSGNRGAEQYF | TGCAGCGGCAACAGGGGGGCCGAGCAGTACTTC